What follows are 19 T cell receptor beta chains derived from one specimen sequenced in a study of blood T cell repertoires in COVID-19. The protocol was immunoSEQ multiplex PCR, while the TCRdb copy is restricted to in-frame clones and leaves out a portion. The sample consists of 250,000 or so clones, 84% of them appearing once. Sequenced sample: peripheral blood. Receptors were obtained from a woman aged 40 to 50 who had recovered from COVID-19.

This clone was observed a few times. This chain joins TRBV4-2 and TRBJ1-3, with a tentative D call TRBD1 (5 bases). Trimming took off 5 bases at V and 0 bases at J, with 14 bases between the two ends. The germline gives CDR1 LGHNA, CDR2 YNFKEQ. This CDR3 comprises 16 residues. The CDR3, as DNA: TGTGCCAGCAGCAGGGGCCTCCTTTACTCTGGAAACACCATATATTTT. It codes for CASSRGLLYSGNTIYF.

This clone was picked up one time. V usage is TRBV4-2 and J usage is TRBJ2-1; 8 bases agree with TRBD2. Germline loops: CDR1 LGHNA, CDR2 YNFKEQ. The CDR3 runs to 14 residues. Trimming took 3 bases from V and 8 from J; bases not matched to a gene: 6. CDR3 DNA: TGTGCCAGCAGCCAGCCCAGCGGGGGCCATGAGCAGTTCTTC. Amino acids: CASSQPSGGHEQFF.

The V gene is TRBV7-3, the J gene TRBJ2-6; D not resolved. This CDR3 is 15 amino acids long. Germline V lookup: CDR1 SGHTA, CDR2 FQGTGA. Between the trimmed V and J ends, which lost 2 bases and 2 bases, there was a span of 7 bases. The CDR3 nucleotides read TGTGCCAGCAGCTTATCGTTCCCTGGGGCCAACGTCCTGACTTTC. It is translated as CASSLSFPGANVLTF.

The V call is TRBV7-9, the J call TRBJ2-1, with TRBD2 matching 13 bases. V was pared by 0 bases and J by 13 bases, with 6 bases of the junction left unmatched. Germline CDR1 SEHNR, CDR2 FQNEAQ (reference sequence). This CDR3 contains 15 residues. The CDR3 region is CASSLASGTSGEQFF. CDR3 coding DNA: TGTGCCAGCAGCTTAGCATCGGGGACTAGCGGGGAACAGTTCTTC.

This chain connects TRBV3-1 (or the pseudogene TRBV3-2) to TRBJ2-2, with TRBD2 matching over 7 bases. Losses at the gene ends were 0 bases for V and 3 bases for J; bases not matched to a gene: 4. The CDR3 runs 16 residues. The V gene's germline CDR1 is LGHDT and CDR2 YNNKEL (reference sequence). CDR3 sequence: CASSQDTAGDTGELFF. The CDR3 DNA reads as TGTGCCAGCAGCCAAGATACGGCGGGAGACACCGGGGAGCTGTTTTTT.

This clone was counted only a few times. Here the CDR3 reads CASSLVPSGGQETQYF. In DNA form, the CDR3 reads TGCGCCAGCAGCTTGGTTCCTAGCGGGGGCCAAGAGACCCAGTACTTC. The genes are TRBV5-1 and TRBJ2-5, with 10 bases identical to TRBD2. CDR1 SGHRS and CDR2 YFSETQ come from the germline V gene. The J segment lost 1 base and the V segment lost 0 bases, leaving 3 bases of the junction unmatched. The CDR3 runs 16 residues.

The sample holds a few counts of this clone. V is TRBV5-4 and J is TRBJ2-7; 9 positions match TRBD1. This CDR3 has 16 residues. The V segment lost 0 bases and the J segment 3 bases; nucleotides outside the gene matches: 7. Germline V CDR1 and CDR2: SGHNT, YYREEE (reference sequence). CDR3 DNA: TGTGCCAGCAGCTTGGGTATAGGACAGGGGCTCTACGAGCAGTACTTC. This translates into CASSLGIGQGLYEQYF.

This clone was picked up a small number of times. The chain recombines TRBV11-2 with TRBJ2-7; D ambiguous. CDR1 SGHAT and CDR2 FQNNGV come from the germline V gene. This CDR3 comprises 13 residues. Trimming cost V 1 base and J 7 bases, with 11 bases left between them. The CDR3 sequence: CASSLVRSGEQYF. The CDR3, as DNA: TGTGCCAGCAGCTTAGTGCGGTCCGGTGAGCAGTACTTC.

The chain combines TRBV19 with TRBJ1-2; TRBD1 matches at 7 bases. Germline V gene lookup returns CDR1 LNHDA and CDR2 SQIVND (reference sequence). V lost 5 bases, J lost 0 bases, and 15 bases stayed unmatched. The CDR3 consists of 18 residues. The CDR3 region is CASSALPSDREANYGYTF. The CDR3 DNA reads TGTGCCAGTAGTGCGCTCCCTTCAGACAGGGAAGCTAACTATGGCTACACCTTC.

The rearrangement joins TRBV11-2 to TRBJ1-1; TRBD1 matches at 8 bases. CDR3 size: 13 residues. Germline V gene sequence: CDR1 SGHAT, CDR2 FQNNGV. The V and J ends lost 4 bases and 11 bases, in that order; junction bases with no gene match: 9. The CDR3 protein is CASSSQSRGLAFF. In DNA, the CDR3 is TGTGCCAGCAGCTCACAAAGCAGGGGGCTTGCTTTCTTT.

The V gene is TRBV24-1, the J gene TRBJ2-2; 8 nucleotides match TRBD1. This CDR3 is built from 19 residues. V dropped 1 base and J dropped 2; count of bases not matched to a gene: 11. Looked up from germline, CDR1 is KGHDR and CDR2 is SFDVKD. In nucleotides, the CDR3 is TGTGCCACCAGTGATTTCGGCGGTCGGGACAGGACCAACACCGGGGAGCTGTTTTTT. It codes for CATSDFGGRDRTNTGELFF.

The V gene is TRBV19, the J gene TRBJ2-5; 7 bases are a match to TRBD1. Germline assignment: CDR1 LNHDA and CDR2 SQIVND (reference sequence). V shed 10 bases, J shed 5 bases, and the junction held 7 bases outside the gene matches. The length of the CDR3 is 12 residues. Written as DNA, the CDR3 is TGTGCCACCATCGACAGGGAGGAGACCCAGTACTTC. Protein product: CATIDREETQYF.

V usage is TRBV10-3 and J usage is TRBJ2-7; weak D call: TRBD2 (5 bases). Deletions cut 7 bases from V and 5 bases from J, with 12 bases between. The length of the CDR3 is 12 residues. CDR1 and CDR2 (germline): ENHRY, SYGVKD. In DNA, the CDR3 is TGTGCCATCAAACCGTCGCGGGACGAGCAGTACTTC. Its translation is CAIKPSRDEQYF.

The CDR3: CASSRLEGYGYTF. The CDR3 bases are TGTGCCAGCAGCAGACTCGAGGGCTATGGCTACACCTTC. The rearrangement joins TRBV7-9 to TRBJ1-2; no clear D gene. The CDR3 has 13 residues. Trimming took off 5 bases at V and 4 bases at J, with 11 bases between the two ends. CDR1 is SEHNR, CDR2 FQNEAQ, per germline (reference sequence).

The chain has TRBV6-2 or TRBV6-3 and TRBJ1-5; D is unclear. This CDR3 comprises 19 residues. Per the germline V gene, CDR1 is MNHEY and CDR2 is SVGEGT. Trimming took 6 bases from V and 1 from J, leaving 25 bases between them. CDR3 sequence: CASSRPGWGGPTSNQPQHF. In DNA form, the CDR3 reads TGTGCCAGCAGCCGCCCGGGTTGGGGAGGGCCCACGAGCAATCAGCCCCAGCATTTT.

V and J are TRBV6-1 and TRBJ1-4; D not certain. The V end was cut by 0 bases, the J end by 7 bases, with 9 bases between. Germline V gene data show CDR1 as MNHNS and CDR2 as SASEGT. CDR3 length: 14 amino acids. This CDR3 reads CASSEALVVEKLFF. The CDR3 DNA reads as TGTGCCAGCAGTGAAGCGTTGGTAGTTGAAAAACTGTTTTTT.

The CDR3 DNA sequence: TGTGCCAGCAGCTTAAGGCTAGCGGGGGGCACCGGGGAGCTGTTTTTT. Encoded protein: CASSLRLAGGTGELFF. V is TRBV11-3 and J is TRBJ2-2; 11 nucleotides line up with TRBD2. The CDR3 contains 16 residues. V dropped 2 bases and J dropped 4; count of bases not matched to a gene: 3. Germline CDR1 SGHNT, CDR2 YENEEA.

The V gene is TRBV28, the J gene TRBJ2-1; D perhaps matches TRBD1 (5 bases). V lost 8 bases, J lost 10 bases, and 15 bases lay in between. The germline V gene has CDR1 MDHEN and CDR2 SYDVKM. The CDR3 contains 12 residues. The CDR3 loop reads CASFTGAQEQFF. CDR3 coding DNA: TGTGCCAGCTTCACTGGGGCCCAGGAGCAGTTCTTC.

The J gene is TRBJ2-7, the V gene TRBV5-1, with a weak D call TRBD2 (6 bases). CDR3 length: 15 residues. Germline CDR1 is SGHRS and CDR2 is YFSETQ. V lost 0 bases and J 5 bases, leaving 15 bases between the germline ends. The CDR3 reads CASSLVWGVGDEQYF. CDR3 nucleotides: TGCGCCAGCAGCTTGGTATGGGGGGTGGGCGACGAGCAGTACTTC.